The 9 T cell receptor beta chains given below trace back to one sample, sequenced in a study of T cell changes during pregnancy in multiple sclerosis. Profiling relied on immunoSEQ multiplex PCR, and the TCRdb table lists in-frame clones only, not all of them. The sample holds about 36,000 clones; 93% are singletons and the top ten take over 0.4%. The sample in question was CD4+ T cells from peripheral blood mononuclear cells, obtained in the first trimester of pregnancy. These receptor sequences come from a female donor with multiple sclerosis, enrolled in a pregnancy study.

This chain connects TRBV7-9 to TRBJ2-7, with 10 bases fitting TRBD2. Unmatched junction bases numbered 8, after V lost 0 bases and J lost 9 bases. Germline values: CDR1 SEHNR, CDR2 FQNEAQ (reference sequence). The CDR3 covers 15 residues. This CDR3 is CASSLAEAGGSGQYF. The CDR3 DNA is TGTGCCAGCAGCTTAGCGGAAGCGGGGGGGTCTGGGCAGTACTTC. The complete variable domain, with remaining parts taken from reference TRBV7-9 and TRBJ2-7, reads DTGVSQNPRHKITKRGQNVTFRCDPISEHNRLYWYRQTLGQGPEFLTYFQNEAQLEKSRLLSDRFSAERPKGSFSTLEIQRTEQGDSAMYLCASSLAEAGGSGQYFGPGTRLTVT.

This clone is a singleton in its sample. This chain uses TRBV4-3 with TRBJ2-2; D possibly corresponds to TRBD2 (6 bases). Germline loops: CDR1 LGHNA, CDR2 YSLEER. CDR3 size: 17 residues. The germline V and J ends were trimmed by 0 bases and 7 bases, with 18 bases remaining between them. CDR3 coding DNA: TGCGCCAGCAGCCAAGATTGGGCCCAGATCGGGGGCGGGGAGCTGTTTTTT. Its translation is CASSQDWAQIGGGELFF.

The CDR3 coding sequence is TGTGCCAGCAGCTTAAGGTCCCCAGGGAAGCTGTTTTTT. It specifies CASSLRSPGKLFF. This chain links TRBV7-9 with TRBJ1-4; weak D call: TRBD1 (5 bases). V lost 2 bases to trimming and J lost 14 bases, with 15 bases between them. The CDR3 covers 13 residues. CDR1 SEHNR and CDR2 FQNEAQ come from the germline V gene (reference sequence).

This clone showed up just a few times. The chain employs TRBV9 and TRBJ1-1; 7 bases are shared with TRBD1. The CDR3 extends over 14 amino acids. Per the germline V gene, CDR1 is SGDLS and CDR2 is YYNGEE. J lost 3 bases, V lost 1 base, and 3 bases had no gene match. The CDR3 sequence: CASSVWDSDTEAFF. As DNA, the CDR3 is TGTGCCAGCAGCGTATGGGACAGCGACACTGAAGCTTTCTTT.

The genes are TRBV28 and TRBJ1-2; 8 bases line up with TRBD1. Germline CDR1 and CDR2: MDHEN and SYDVKM. With V trimmed by 6 bases and J by 4 bases, 7 bases remained unmatched. The CDR3 totals 14 residues. The CDR3 is CASRRQGSSYGYTF. The CDR3 nucleotides are TGTGCCAGCAGAAGACAGGGGTCTTCCTATGGCTACACCTTC.

V usage is TRBV9 and J usage is TRBJ2-2, with TRBD1 matching 11 bases. This CDR3 is built from 15 residues. V lost 4 bases and J lost 6; bases outside the gene matches: 5. CDR1 is SGDLS, CDR2 YYNGEE, per germline. CDR3 in DNA: TGTGCCAGCAGCTTCTGGACAGGGGGCTCCGGGGAGCTGTTTTTT. This sequence encodes CASSFWTGGSGELFF.

The V and J genes are TRBV4-3 and TRBJ2-7; weak D call: TRBD1 (6 bases). The CDR3 has 15 amino acids. Trimming cost V 0 bases and J 6 bases, with 15 bases left between them. Germline assignment: CDR1 LGHNA and CDR2 YSLEER. The CDR3 spells CASSQDARGVGEQYF. The DNA of the CDR3 is TGCGCCAGCAGCCAAGATGCCAGGGGCGTTGGCGAGCAGTACTTC.

V gene TRBV5-1 combines with J gene TRBJ1-2; tentatively, D is TRBD1 (6 bases). CDR1 is SGHRS and CDR2 is YFSETQ in the germline V gene. The V end was cut by 0 bases, the J end by 3 bases, with 12 bases between. This CDR3 comprises 15 residues. CDR3 bases: TGCGCCAGCAGCTTGGGAGGGGGTCTGGACTATGGCTACACCTTC. It encodes CASSLGGGLDYGYTF.

V and J are TRBV7-2 and TRBJ1-2; the match to TRBD1 covers 7 bases. The J segment lost 0 bases and the V segment lost 5 bases, leaving 3 bases of the junction unmatched. CDR1 and CDR2 from the germline V gene are SGHTA and FQGNSA. The CDR3 has 14 amino acids. CDR3 in DNA: TGTGCCAGCAGCCGTCAGGGGGCTAACTATGGCTACACCTTC. This gives the protein CASSRQGANYGYTF.